These T cell receptor beta chains were read from a single sample in a study of T cell responses to AZD1222 COVID-19 vaccine. Libraries were prepared by immunoSEQ multiplex PCR; TCRdb keeps only in-frame clonotypes and omits some of them. The sample has 210,000 or so clones, 93% seen once. Sample: peripheral blood, taken on day 0 of MenACWY control vaccination. These receptors came from an adult in good health. Both conserved end residues are part of each CDR3. D genes are given only for firm matches. Size values are once, few and many counts, or a class for expanded clones, and some rows have none.

j_gene | len | abundance | v_gene | d_gene | CDR3aa | CDR3nt
TRBJ2-3 | 13 | once | TRBV4-2 | . | CASSQDRTDTQYF | TGTGCCAGCAGCCAAGATAGGACAGATACGCAGTATTTT
TRBJ1-4 | 15 | . | TRBV3-1/TRBV3-2 | . | CASSQHSGGSEKLFF | TGTGCCAGCAGCCAACATTCGGGGGGTAGTGAAAAACTGTTTTTT
TRBJ1-6 | 15 | . | TRBV19 | TRBD1 | CASSGRQGVGSPLHF | TGTGCCAGTAGTGGCCGACAGGGTGTCGGTTCACCCCTCCACTTT
TRBJ1-1 | 14 | . | TRBV19 | . | CASRTTGMNTEAFF | TGTGCCTCAAGGACGACGGGGATGAACACTGAAGCTTTCTTT
TRBJ1-6 | 15 | . | TRBV27 | . | CASRGTHSYNSPLHF | TGTGCCAGCAGAGGGACCCACTCCTATAATTCACCCCTCCACTTT
TRBJ1-1 | 16 | . | TRBV10-3 | TRBD1 | CAISPGTGAGGTEAFF | TGTGCCATCAGCCCCGGGACAGGGGCGGGGGGCACTGAAGCTTTCTTT
TRBJ2-5 | 15 | . | TRBV5-6 | . | CASSRTGGGGETQYF | TGTGCCAGCAGCCGGACCGGTGGGGGCGGGGAGACCCAGTACTTC
TRBJ1-5 | 14 | . | TRBV10-3 | . | CATKTSYSNQPQHF | TGTGCCACTAAGACAAGCTATAGCAATCAGCCCCAGCATTTT
TRBJ2-7 | 14 | . | TRBV6-2/TRBV6-3 | . | CASSYIRDLHEQYF | TGTGCCAGCAGTTACATAAGGGACCTCCACGAGCAGTACTTC
TRBJ2-3 | 15 | . | TRBV10-3 | TRBD2 | CAISGGTTSLDTQYF | TGTGCCATCAGTGGCGGGACTACTTCTTTGGATACGCAGTATTTT
TRBJ1-3 | 15 | . | TRBV6-6 | . | CASSYPADSGNTIYF | TGTGCCAGCAGTTACCCCGCAGACTCTGGAAACACCATATATTTT
TRBJ1-2 | 14 | . | TRBV7-2 | . | CASSPDRGARGYTF | TGTGCCAGCAGCCCCGATAGGGGAGCGCGGGGCTACACCTTC
TRBJ1-4 | 15 | . | TRBV3-1/TRBV3-2 | . | CASSHGDRGREKLFF | TGTGCCAGCAGCCACGGAGACAGAGGGCGGGAAAAACTGTTTTTT
TRBJ2-1 | 15 | . | TRBV5-1 | . | CASSSGPAGLNEQFF | TGCGCCAGCAGCTCAGGACCAGCAGGCCTCAATGAGCAGTTCTTC
TRBJ2-1 | 13 | . | TRBV7-2 | . | CASSLVGASEQFF | TGTGCCAGCAGCTTAGTAGGCGCGTCCGAGCAGTTCTTC
TRBJ1-6 | 14 | . | TRBV3-1/TRBV3-2 | . | CASSPSSYNSPLHF | TGTGCCAGCAGCCCAAGCTCCTATAATTCACCCCTCCACTTT
TRBJ2-7 | 15 | . | TRBV18 | TRBD1 | CASSPRTGATYEQYF | TGTGCCAGCTCACCTCGGACAGGGGCGACCTACGAGCAGTACTTC
TRBJ2-1 | 15 | . | TRBV15 | . | CATSRQRSSYNEQFF | TGTGCCACCAGCAGACAGAGGAGCTCCTACAATGAGCAGTTCTTC
TRBJ2-6 | 14 | few | TRBV5-1 | TRBD1 | CASSDRAGANVLTF | TGCGCCAGCAGTGACAGGGCTGGGGCCAACGTCCTGACTTTC
TRBJ1-3 | 16 | . | TRBV10-2 | . | CASSVLGGNSGNTIYF | TGCGCCAGCAGTGTTCTCGGAGGGAACTCTGGAAACACCATATATTTT
TRBJ2-2 | 17 | . | TRBV9 | . | CASSVVSQGIRTGELFF | TGTGCCAGCAGCGTAGTTTCTCAGGGGATTCGTACCGGGGAGCTGTTTTTT
TRBJ1-5 | 14 | . | TRBV5-4 | . | CASSRDGAHQPQHF | TGTGCCAGCAGCCGGGACGGAGCGCACCAGCCCCAGCATTTT
TRBJ2-1 | 15 | . | TRBV28 | TRBD2 | CASSKAGGDYNEQFF | TGTGCCAGCAGTAAAGCGGGGGGGGATTACAATGAGCAGTTCTTC
TRBJ1-6 | 15 | . | TRBV3-1/TRBV3-2 | . | CASSPGGIYNSPLHF | TGTGCCAGCAGCCCCGGGGGGATCTATAATTCACCCCTCCACTTT
TRBJ1-5 | 15 | . | TRBV28 | . | CASRTPAGSNQPQHF | TGTGCCAGCAGAACCCCCGCCGGGAGCAATCAGCCCCAGCATTTT
TRBJ2-1 | 16 | . | TRBV5-5 | TRBD1 | CASSPRGQDNYNEQFF | TGTGCCAGCAGCCCCAGGGGACAGGACAACTACAATGAGCAGTTCTTC